This T cell receptor beta chain was identified in a study of blood T cell repertoires in COVID-19. This clone was detected only once. CDR3 length: 16 residues. Trimming took 1 base from V and 0 from J, leaving 10 bases between them. Germline V CDR1 and CDR2: SGHVS, FQNEAQ. The table came from immunoSEQ multiplex PCR; TCRdb's copy has only in-frame clones and leaves some out. The table shows about 140,000 clones, with roughly 82% occurring only once. The V and J genes are TRBV7-8 and TRBJ1-5, with D uncertain. The receptor was derived from a man aged 60 to 75 with active or convalescent COVID-19. The material sequenced was peripheral blood. Written as DNA, the CDR3 is TGTGCCAGCAGCTTAGGCTGGCAGTATAGCAATCAGCCCCAGCATTTT. This translates into CASSLGWQYSNQPQHF.